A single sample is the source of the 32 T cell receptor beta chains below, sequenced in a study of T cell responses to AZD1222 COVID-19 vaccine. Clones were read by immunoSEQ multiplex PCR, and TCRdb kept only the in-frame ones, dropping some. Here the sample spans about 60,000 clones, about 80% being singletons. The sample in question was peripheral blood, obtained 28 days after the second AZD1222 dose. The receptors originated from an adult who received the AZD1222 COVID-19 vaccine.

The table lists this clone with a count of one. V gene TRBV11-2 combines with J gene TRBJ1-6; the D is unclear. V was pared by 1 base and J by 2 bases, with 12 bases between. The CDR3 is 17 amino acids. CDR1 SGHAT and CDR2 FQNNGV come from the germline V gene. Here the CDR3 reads CASSLAEALTYNSPLHF. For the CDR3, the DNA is TGTGCCAGCAGCTTAGCCGAGGCGTTAACCTATAATTCACCCCTCCACTTT.

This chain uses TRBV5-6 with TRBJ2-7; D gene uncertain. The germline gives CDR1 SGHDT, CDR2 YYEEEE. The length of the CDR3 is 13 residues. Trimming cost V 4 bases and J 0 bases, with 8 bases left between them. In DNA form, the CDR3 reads TGTGCCAGCAGCATCACTCGCTCCTACGAGCAGTACTTC. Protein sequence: CASSITRSYEQYF.

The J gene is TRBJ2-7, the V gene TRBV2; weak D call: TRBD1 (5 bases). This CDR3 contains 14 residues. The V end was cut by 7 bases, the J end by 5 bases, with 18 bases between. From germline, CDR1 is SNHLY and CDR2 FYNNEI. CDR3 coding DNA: TGTGCCAGCAAAAGGGGTAGCAGGGCCCACGAGCAGTACTTC. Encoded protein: CASKRGSRAHEQYF.

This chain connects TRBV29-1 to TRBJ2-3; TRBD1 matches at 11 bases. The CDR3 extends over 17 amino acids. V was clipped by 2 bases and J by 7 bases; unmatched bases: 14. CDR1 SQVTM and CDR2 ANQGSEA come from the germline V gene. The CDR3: CSVESSRGQGGANTQYF. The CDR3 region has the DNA TGCAGCGTTGAATCGTCGAGGGGACAGGGGGGCGCGAATACGCAGTATTTT.

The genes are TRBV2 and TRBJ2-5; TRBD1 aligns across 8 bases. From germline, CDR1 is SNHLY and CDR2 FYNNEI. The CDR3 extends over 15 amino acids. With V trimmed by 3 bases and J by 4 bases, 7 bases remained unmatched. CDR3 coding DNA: TGTGCCAGCAGTGAGTGGACAGGGTCGGGAGAGACCCAGTACTTC. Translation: CASSEWTGSGETQYF.

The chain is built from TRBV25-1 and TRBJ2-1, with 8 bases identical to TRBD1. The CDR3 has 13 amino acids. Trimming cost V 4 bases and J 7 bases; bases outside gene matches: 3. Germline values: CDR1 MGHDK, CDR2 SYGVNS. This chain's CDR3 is CASSATGGNEQFF. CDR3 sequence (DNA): TGTGCCAGCAGTGCTACAGGGGGTAATGAGCAGTTCTTC.

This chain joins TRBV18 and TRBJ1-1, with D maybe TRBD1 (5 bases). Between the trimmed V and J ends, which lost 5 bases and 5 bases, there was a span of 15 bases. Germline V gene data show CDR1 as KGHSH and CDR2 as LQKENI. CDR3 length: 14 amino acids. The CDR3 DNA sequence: TGTGCCAGCTCAACGTCAGGGTGGAATACTGAAGCTTTCTTT. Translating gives CASSTSGWNTEAFF.

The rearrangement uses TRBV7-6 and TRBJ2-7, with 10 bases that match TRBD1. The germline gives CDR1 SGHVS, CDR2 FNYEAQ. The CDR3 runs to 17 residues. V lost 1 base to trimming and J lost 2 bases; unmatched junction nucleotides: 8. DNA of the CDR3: TGTGCCAGCAGCTTAGATCTAGGTGGGACAGGGGCCTACGAGCAGTACTTC. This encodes CASSLDLGGTGAYEQYF.

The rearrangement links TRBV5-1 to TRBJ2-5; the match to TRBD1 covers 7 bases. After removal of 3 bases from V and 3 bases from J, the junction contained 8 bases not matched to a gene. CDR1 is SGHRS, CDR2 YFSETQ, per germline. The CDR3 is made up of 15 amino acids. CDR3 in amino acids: CASSWTGTEEETQYF. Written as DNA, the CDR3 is TGCGCCAGCAGCTGGACCGGGACAGAAGAAGAGACCCAGTACTTC.

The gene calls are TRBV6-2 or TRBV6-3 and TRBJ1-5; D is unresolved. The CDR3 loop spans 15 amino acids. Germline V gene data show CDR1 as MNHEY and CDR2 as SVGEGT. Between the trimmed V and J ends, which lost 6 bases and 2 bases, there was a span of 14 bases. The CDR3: CASSTNLRGNQPQHF. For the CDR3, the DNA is TGTGCCAGCAGCACGAACCTTAGGGGCAATCAGCCCCAGCATTTT.

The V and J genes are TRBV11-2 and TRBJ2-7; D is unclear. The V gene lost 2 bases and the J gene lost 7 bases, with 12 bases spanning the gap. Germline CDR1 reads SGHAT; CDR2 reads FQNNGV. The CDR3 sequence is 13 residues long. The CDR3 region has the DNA TGTGCCAGCAGCTTATGGGATGTAGGGGAGCAGTACTTC. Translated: CASSLWDVGEQYF.

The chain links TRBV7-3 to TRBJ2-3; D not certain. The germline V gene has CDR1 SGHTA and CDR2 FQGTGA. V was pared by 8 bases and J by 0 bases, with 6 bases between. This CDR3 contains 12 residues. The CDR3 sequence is CASSASTDTQYF. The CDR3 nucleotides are TGTGCCAGCTCGGCTAGCACAGATACGCAGTATTTT.

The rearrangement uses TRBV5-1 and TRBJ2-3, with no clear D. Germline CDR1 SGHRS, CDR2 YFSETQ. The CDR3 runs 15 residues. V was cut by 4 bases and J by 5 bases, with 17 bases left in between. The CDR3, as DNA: TGCGCCAGCAGCCTGCCGTCGGCCGCAGGAGATACGCAGTATTTT. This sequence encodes CASSLPSAAGDTQYF. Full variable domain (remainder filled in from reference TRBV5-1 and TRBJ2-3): KAGVTQTPRYLIKTRGQQVTLSCSPISGHRSVSWYQQTPGQGLQFLFEYFSETQRNKGNFPGRFSGRQFSNSRSEMNVSTLELGDSALYLCASSLPSAAGDTQYFGPGTRLTVL.

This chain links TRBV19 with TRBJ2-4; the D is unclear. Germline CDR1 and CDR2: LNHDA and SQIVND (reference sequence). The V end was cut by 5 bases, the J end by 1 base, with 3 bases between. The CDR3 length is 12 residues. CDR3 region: CASSDAKNIQYF. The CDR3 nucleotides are TGTGCCAGTAGTGATGCCAAAAACATTCAGTACTTC.

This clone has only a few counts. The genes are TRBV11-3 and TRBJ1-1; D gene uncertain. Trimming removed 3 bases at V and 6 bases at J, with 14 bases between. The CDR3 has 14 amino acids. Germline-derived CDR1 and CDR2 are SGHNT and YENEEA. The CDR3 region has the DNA TGTGCCAGCAGCTTTATCGGGCAAAGCCCTGAAGCTTTCTTT. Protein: CASSFIGQSPEAFF.

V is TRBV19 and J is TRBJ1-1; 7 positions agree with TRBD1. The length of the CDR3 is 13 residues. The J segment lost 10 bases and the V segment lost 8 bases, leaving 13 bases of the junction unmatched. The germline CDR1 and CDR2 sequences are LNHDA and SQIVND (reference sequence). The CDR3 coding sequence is TGTGCCAGTGCTCCGGGGAGGGGGCAGCGAGCTTTCTTT. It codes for CASAPGRGQRAFF.

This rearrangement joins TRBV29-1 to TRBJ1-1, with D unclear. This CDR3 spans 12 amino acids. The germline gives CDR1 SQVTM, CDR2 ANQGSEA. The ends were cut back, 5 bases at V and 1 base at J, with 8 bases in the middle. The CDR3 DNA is TGCAGCGTTTCAACCAAGAACACTGAAGCTTTCTTT. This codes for CSVSTKNTEAFF.

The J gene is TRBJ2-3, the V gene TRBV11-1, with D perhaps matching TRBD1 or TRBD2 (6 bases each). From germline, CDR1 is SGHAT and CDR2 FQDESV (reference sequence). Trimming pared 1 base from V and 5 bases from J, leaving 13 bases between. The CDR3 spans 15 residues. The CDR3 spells CASSLGGGPIDTQYF. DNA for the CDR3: TGTGCCAGCAGCTTAGGTGGGGGGCCCATAGATACGCAGTATTTT.

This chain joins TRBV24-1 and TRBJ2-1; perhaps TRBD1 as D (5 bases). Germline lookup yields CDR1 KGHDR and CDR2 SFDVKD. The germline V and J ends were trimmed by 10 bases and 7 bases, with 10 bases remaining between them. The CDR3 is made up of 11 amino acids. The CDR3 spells CATGAENEQFF. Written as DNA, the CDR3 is TGTGCCACAGGGGCTGAAAATGAGCAGTTCTTC.

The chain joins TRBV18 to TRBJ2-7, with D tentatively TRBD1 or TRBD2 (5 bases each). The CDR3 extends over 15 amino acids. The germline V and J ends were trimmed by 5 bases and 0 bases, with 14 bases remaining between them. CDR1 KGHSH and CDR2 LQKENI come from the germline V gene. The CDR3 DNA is TGTGCCAGCTCATCAGAGAGGGGTGGCTCCTACGAGCAGTACTTC. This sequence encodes CASSSERGGSYEQYF. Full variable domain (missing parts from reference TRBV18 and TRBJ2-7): NAGVMQNPRHLVRRRGQEARLRCSPMKGHSHVYWYRQLPEEGLKFMVYLQKENIIDESGMPKERFSAEFPKEGPSILRIQQVVRGDSAAYFCASSSERGGSYEQYFGPGTRLTVT.

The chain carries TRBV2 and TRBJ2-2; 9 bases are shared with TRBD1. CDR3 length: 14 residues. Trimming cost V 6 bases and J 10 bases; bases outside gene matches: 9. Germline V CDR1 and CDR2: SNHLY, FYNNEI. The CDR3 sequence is CASRGTGFLSELFF. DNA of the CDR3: TGTGCCAGCAGGGGGACAGGGTTCTTGTCGGAGCTGTTTTTT.

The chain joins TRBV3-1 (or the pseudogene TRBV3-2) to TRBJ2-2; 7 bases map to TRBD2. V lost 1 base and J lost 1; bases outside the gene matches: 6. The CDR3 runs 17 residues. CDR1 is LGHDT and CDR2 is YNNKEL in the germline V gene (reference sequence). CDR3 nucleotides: TGTGCCAGCAGCCAAGTGGGAGGGTCTGGGAACACCGGGGAGCTGTTTTTT. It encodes CASSQVGGSGNTGELFF.

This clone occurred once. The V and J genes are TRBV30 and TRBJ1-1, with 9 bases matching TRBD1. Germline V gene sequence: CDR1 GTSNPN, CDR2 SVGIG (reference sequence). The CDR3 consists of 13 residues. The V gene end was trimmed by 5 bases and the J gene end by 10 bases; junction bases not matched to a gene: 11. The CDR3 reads CAWRAGTGTGAFF. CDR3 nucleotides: TGTGCCTGGCGTGCCGGGACAGGGACCGGAGCTTTCTTT.

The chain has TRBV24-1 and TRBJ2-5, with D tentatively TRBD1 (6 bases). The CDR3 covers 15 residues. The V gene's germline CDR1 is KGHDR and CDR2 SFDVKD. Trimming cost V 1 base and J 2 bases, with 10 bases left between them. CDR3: CATSDLQGRQETQYF. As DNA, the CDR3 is TGTGCCACCAGTGATTTACAGGGTCGGCAAGAGACCCAGTACTTC.

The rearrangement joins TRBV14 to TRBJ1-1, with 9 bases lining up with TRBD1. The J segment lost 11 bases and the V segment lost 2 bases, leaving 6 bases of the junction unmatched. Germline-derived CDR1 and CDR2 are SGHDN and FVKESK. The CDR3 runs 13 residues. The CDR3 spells CASSQPGQGRAFF. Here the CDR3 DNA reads TGTGCCAGCAGCCAACCGGGACAGGGTCGGGCTTTCTTT. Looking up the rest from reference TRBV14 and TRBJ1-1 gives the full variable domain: EAGVTQFPSHSVIEKGQTVTLRCDPISGHDNLYWYRRVMGKEIKFLLHFVKESKQDESGMPNNRFLAERTGGTYSTLKVQPAELEDSGVYFCASSQPGQGRAFFGQGTRLTVV.

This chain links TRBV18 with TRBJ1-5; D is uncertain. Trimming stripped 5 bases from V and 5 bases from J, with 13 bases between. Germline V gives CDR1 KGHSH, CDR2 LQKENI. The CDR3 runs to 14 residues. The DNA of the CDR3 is TGTGCCAGCTCAACGGACGGAAGGGATCAGCCCCAGCATTTT. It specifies CASSTDGRDQPQHF.

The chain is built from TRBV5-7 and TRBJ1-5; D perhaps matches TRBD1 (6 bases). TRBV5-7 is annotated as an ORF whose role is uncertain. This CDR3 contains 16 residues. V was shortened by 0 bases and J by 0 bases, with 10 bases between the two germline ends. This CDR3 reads CASSLGQDYSNQPQHF. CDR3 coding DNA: TGTGCCAGCAGCTTGGGACAGGACTATAGCAATCAGCCCCAGCATTTT.

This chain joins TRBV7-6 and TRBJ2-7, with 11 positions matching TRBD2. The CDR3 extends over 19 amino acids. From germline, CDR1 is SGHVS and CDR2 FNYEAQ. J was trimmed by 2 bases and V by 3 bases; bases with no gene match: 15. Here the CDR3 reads CASSLWASGGKLSTYEQYF. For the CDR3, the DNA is TGTGCCAGCAGCTTGTGGGCTAGCGGGGGGAAATTATCCACCTACGAGCAGTACTTC.

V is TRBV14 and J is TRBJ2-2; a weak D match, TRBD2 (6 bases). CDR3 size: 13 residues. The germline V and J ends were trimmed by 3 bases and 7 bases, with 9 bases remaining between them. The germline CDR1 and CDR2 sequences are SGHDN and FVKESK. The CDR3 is CASSQREDGELFF. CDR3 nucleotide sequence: TGTGCCAGCAGCCAGAGGGAGGACGGGGAGCTGTTTTTT.

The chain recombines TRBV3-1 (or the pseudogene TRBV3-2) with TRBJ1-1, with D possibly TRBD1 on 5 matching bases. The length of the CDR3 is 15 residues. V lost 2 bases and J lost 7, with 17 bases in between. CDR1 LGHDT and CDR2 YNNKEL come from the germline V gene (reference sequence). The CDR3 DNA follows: TGTGCCAGCAGCCAAATGTCCGGACATGGTGTTGAAGCTTTCTTT. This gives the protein CASSQMSGHGVEAFF.

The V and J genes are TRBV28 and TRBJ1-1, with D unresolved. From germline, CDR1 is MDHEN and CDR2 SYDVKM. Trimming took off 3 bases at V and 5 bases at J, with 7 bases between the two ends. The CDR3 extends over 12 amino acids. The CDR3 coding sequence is TGTGCCAGCAGTTTGGAGGGTACTGAAGCTTTCTTT. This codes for CASSLEGTEAFF. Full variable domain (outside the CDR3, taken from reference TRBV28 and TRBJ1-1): DVKVTQSSRYLVKRTGEKVFLECVQDMDHENMFWYRQDPGLGLRLIYFSYDVKMKEKGDIPEGYSVSREKKERFSLILESASTNQTSMYLCASSLEGTEAFFGQGTRLTVV.

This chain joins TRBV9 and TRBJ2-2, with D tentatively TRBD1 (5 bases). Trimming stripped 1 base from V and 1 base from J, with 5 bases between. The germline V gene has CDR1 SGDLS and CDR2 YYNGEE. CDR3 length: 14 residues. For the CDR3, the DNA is TGTGCCAGCAGCGTAACAGGGAACACCGGGGAGCTGTTTTTT. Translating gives CASSVTGNTGELFF.